Reported below is one T cell receptor beta chain. Using immunoSEQ multiplex PCR, the repertoire was profiled, and TCRdb retains in-frame clones only, with some absent. The sample lists 55,000 to 80,000 clones; about 96% were seen once. This sample was taken from a study of brain T cells in children with intractable seizures. CDR1 and CDR2 from the germline V gene are SNHLY and FYNNEI. The V gene lost 10 bases and the J gene lost 3 bases, with 16 bases spanning the gap. The CDR3 sequence is 13 residues long. The input for sequencing was peripheral blood, taken at surgery. This clonotype originated in a boy under two years old with focal cortical dysplasia and intractable seizures. The chain carries TRBV2 and TRBJ2-7; a possible D gene is TRBD2 (5 bases). CDR3 protein: CATHPGVSYEQYF. In DNA, the CDR3 is TGTGCCACCCACCCCGGGGTAAGCTACGAGCAGTACTTC.